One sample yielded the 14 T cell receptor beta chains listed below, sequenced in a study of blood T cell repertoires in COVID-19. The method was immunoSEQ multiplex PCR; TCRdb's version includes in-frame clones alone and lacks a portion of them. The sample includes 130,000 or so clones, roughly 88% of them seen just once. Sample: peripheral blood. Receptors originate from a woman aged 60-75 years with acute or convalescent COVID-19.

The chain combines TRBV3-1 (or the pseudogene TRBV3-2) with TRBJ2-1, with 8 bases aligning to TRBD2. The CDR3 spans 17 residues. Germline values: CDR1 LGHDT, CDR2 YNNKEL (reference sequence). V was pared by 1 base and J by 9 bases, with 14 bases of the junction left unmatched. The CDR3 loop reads CASSQALGGVGYSEQFF. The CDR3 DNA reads TGTGCCAGCAGCCAAGCCCTCGGGGGGGTGGGGTATAGTGAGCAGTTCTTC.

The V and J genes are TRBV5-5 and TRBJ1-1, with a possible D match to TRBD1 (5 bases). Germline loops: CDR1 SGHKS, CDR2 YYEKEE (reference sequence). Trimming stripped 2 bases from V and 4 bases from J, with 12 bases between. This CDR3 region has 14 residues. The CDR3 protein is CASSFSGITTEAFF. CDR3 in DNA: TGTGCCAGCAGCTTCTCAGGGATCACCACTGAAGCTTTCTTT.

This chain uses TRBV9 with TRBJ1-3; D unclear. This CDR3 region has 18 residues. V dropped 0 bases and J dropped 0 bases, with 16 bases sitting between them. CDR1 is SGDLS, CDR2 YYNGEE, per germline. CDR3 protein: CASSVEVSGESSGNTIYF. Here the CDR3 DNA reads TGTGCCAGCAGCGTAGAAGTAAGCGGGGAGAGCTCTGGAAACACCATATATTTT.

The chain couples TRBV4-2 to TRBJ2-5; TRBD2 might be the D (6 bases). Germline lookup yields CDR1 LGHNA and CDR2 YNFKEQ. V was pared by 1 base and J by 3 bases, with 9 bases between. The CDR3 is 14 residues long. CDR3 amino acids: CASSQGPGEETQYF. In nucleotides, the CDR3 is TGTGCCAGCAGCCAAGGGCCGGGGGAAGAGACCCAGTACTTC.

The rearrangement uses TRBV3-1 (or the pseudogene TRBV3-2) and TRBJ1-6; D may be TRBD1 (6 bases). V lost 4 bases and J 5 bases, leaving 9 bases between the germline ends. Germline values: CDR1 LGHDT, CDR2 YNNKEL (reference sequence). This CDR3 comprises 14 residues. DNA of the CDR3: TGTGCCAGCAGCCGGGACAACGATAATTCACCCCTCCACTTT. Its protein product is CASSRDNDNSPLHF.

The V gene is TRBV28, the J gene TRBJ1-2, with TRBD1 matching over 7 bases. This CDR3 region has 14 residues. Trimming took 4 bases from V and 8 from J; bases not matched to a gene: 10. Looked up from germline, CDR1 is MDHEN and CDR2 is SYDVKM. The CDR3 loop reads CASSSSRQGRGYTF. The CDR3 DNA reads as TGTGCCAGCAGTTCTTCTCGACAGGGACGAGGCTACACCTTC.

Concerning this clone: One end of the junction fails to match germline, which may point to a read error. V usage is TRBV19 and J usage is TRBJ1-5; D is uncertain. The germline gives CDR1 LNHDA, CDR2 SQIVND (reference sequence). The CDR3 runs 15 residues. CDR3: CASSMMATGNRPQHF. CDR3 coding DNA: TGTGCCAGTAGTATGATGGCTACGGGAAATCGGCCCCAGCATTTT.

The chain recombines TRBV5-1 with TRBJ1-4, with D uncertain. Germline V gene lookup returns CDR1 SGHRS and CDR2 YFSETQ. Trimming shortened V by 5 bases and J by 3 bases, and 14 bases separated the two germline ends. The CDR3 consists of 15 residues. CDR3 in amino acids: CASRRGSTANEKLFF. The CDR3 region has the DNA TGCGCCAGCAGACGTGGTTCTACGGCTAATGAAAAACTGTTTTTT.

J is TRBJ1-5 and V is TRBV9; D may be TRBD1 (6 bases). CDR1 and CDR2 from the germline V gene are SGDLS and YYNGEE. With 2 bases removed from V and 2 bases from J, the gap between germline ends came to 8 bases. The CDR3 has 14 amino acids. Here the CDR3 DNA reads TGTGCCAGCAGCGTCAGGGGTGGCAATCAGCCCCAGCATTTT. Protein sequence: CASSVRGGNQPQHF.

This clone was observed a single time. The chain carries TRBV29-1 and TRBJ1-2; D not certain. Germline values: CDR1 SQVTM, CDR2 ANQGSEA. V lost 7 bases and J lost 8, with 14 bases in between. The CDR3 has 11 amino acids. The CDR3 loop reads CSALEGYGYTF. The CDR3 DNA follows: TGCAGCGCCCTCGAGGGATACGGCTACACCTTC. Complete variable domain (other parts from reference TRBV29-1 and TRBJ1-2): SAVISQKPSRDICQRGTSLTIQCQVDSQVTMMFWYRQQPGQSLTLIATANQGSEATYESGFVIDKFPISRPNLTFSTLTVSNMSPEDSSIYLCSALEGYGYTFGSGTRLTVV.

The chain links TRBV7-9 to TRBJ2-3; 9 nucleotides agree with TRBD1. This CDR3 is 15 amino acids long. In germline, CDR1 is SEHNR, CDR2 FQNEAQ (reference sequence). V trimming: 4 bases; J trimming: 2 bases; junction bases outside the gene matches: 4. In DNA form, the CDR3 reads TGTGCCAGCAGCTCGGACAGGGGTTCCACAGATACGCAGTATTTT. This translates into CASSSDRGSTDTQYF. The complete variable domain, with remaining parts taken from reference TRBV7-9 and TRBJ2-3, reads DTGVSQNPRHKITKRGQNVTFRCDPISEHNRLYWYRQTLGQGPEFLTYFQNEAQLEKSRLLSDRFSAERPKGSFSTLEIQRTEQGDSAMYLCASSSDRGSTDTQYFGPGTRLTVL.

The CDR3 loop is CASSAQMNYGYTF. CDR3 nucleotides: TGTGCCAGCAGCGCACAGATGAACTATGGCTACACCTTC. The chain has TRBV9 and TRBJ1-2; D gene uncertain. CDR1 and CDR2 (germline): SGDLS, YYNGEE. V lost 3 bases and J 2 bases, leaving 8 bases between the germline ends. This CDR3 contains 13 residues.

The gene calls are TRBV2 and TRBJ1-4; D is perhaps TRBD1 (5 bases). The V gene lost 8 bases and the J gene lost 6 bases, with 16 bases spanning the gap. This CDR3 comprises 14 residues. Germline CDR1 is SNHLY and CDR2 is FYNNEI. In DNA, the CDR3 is TGTGCCAGCCGCCTGGGGGGGTCCGATGAAAAACTGTTTTTT. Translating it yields CASRLGGSDEKLFF.

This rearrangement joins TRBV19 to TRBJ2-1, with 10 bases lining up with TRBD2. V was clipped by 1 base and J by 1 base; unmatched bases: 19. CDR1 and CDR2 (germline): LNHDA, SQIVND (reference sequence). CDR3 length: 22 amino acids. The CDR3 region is CASSIVPRSGGAWSRSYNEQFF. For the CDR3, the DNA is TGTGCCAGTAGTATAGTCCCCAGAAGCGGGGGGGCCTGGAGTAGGTCCTACAATGAGCAGTTCTTC.